These 20 T cell receptor beta chains were all obtained from the same sample, sequenced in a study of blood T cell repertoires in COVID-19 (dated by TCRdb to the early 2020s). The library came from the immunoSEQ multiplex PCR assay. TCRdb mirrors the immuneACCESS table, restricted to in-frame sequences. Some clones are absent from its copies; in checked studies, under half trace to an unresolved V gene, and the reason for the others is unknown. The sample profile shows about 110,000 clones; approximately 80% of them were found once. The ten most abundant clones make up 11% to 15% of the sample. Sequencing was carried out using peripheral blood. These receptors all stem from a woman in her sixties with acute or convalescent COVID-19.

The chain recombines TRBV6-5 with TRBJ1-1; D ambiguous. The V end lost 3 bases, the J end lost 1 base, and 6 bases lay between the germline ends. The CDR3 is 13 amino acids. The germline CDR1 and CDR2 sequences are MNHEY and SVGAGI. CDR3 protein: CASSYTENTEAFF. For the CDR3, the DNA is TGTGCCAGCAGTTATACAGAGAACACTGAAGCTTTCTTT.

V is TRBV6-6 and J is TRBJ1-1, with TRBD1 as a possible D gene (6 bases). V gave up 4 bases and J gave up 0 bases, with 9 bases separating them. The CDR3 contains 14 residues. CDR1 is MNHNY, CDR2 SVGAGI, per germline (reference sequence). The CDR3 protein is CASSLGQLNTEAFF. The CDR3 DNA is TGTGCCAGCAGTTTGGGACAACTGAACACTGAAGCTTTCTTT.

The chain links TRBV30 to TRBJ2-2; no firm D call. Germline V gene lookup returns CDR1 GTSNPN and CDR2 SVGIG (reference sequence). The V gene lost 2 bases and the J gene lost 11 bases, with 12 bases spanning the gap. The CDR3 runs 12 residues. CDR3 coding DNA: TGTGCCTGGAGTACAACCCCCGTTGAGCTGTTTTTT. Translating it yields CAWSTTPVELFF.

The chain uses TRBV18 and TRBJ1-1, with D possibly TRBD1 on 5 matching bases. V dropped 6 bases and J dropped 1 base, with 9 bases sitting between them. CDR3 length: 13 amino acids. Germline V gene lookup returns CDR1 KGHSH and CDR2 LQKENI. The CDR3 loop is CASSQGPNTEAFF. CDR3 in DNA: TGTGCCAGCTCGCAGGGTCCGAACACTGAAGCTTTCTTT.

The rearrangement uses TRBV6-5 and TRBJ1-1; 7 bases agree with TRBD1. Trimming cost V 6 bases and J 4 bases; bases outside gene matches: 11. The CDR3 loop spans 15 amino acids. CDR1 and CDR2 from the germline V gene are MNHEY and SVGAGI. The CDR3 DNA reads TGTGCCAGCAGAGGACAGGAGGTTTTGGGCACTGAAGCTTTCTTT. Its protein is CASRGQEVLGTEAFF.

V gene TRBV14 combines with J gene TRBJ1-2; perhaps TRBD1 as D (5 bases). The germline V and J ends were trimmed by 4 bases and 8 bases, with 17 bases remaining between them. Germline V gives CDR1 SGHDN, CDR2 FVKESK. The CDR3 loop spans 14 amino acids. This CDR3 reads CASSPIGRDQGYTF. CDR3 nucleotides: TGTGCCAGCAGCCCTATAGGCAGGGATCAGGGCTACACCTTC.

The chain has TRBV5-1 and TRBJ2-7; 7 bases are shared with TRBD1. V dropped 3 bases and J dropped 6; count of bases not matched to a gene: 15. The CDR3 sequence is 16 residues long. Germline CDR1 is SGHRS and CDR2 is YFSETQ. The CDR3: CASSSDTPRDSSEQYF. The CDR3 DNA reads TGCGCCAGCAGCTCCGATACTCCTCGGGACAGTAGCGAGCAGTACTTC. The variable domain in full, completed from reference TRBV5-1 and TRBJ2-7, reads KAGVTQTPRYLIKTRGQQVTLSCSPISGHRSVSWYQQTPGQGLQFLFEYFSETQRNKGNFPGRFSGRQFSNSRSEMNVSTLELGDSALYLCASSSDTPRDSSEQYFGPGTRLTVT.

In the case of this clone: The junction and the germline gene differ at one end; a read error may be behind it. The chain carries TRBV20-1 and TRBJ1-2; D not resolved. The CDR3 is made up of 11 amino acids. From germline, CDR1 is DFQATT and CDR2 SNEGSKA (reference sequence). Here the CDR3 DNA reads TGCAGTGCCCCTTTAGCGGGAGGCTGCACCTTC. Translation: CSAPLAGGCTF.

Concerning this clone itself: This sample includes further DNA sequences coding for the same CDR3. V is TRBV2 and J is TRBJ1-4; 7 positions agree with TRBD1. CDR3 length equals 14 residues. V shed 6 bases, J shed 3 bases, and the junction held 4 bases outside the gene matches. CDR1 and CDR2 (germline): SNHLY, FYNNEI. The DNA of the CDR3 is TGTGCCAGCAGGGCAGGGGGGTCTAATGAAAAACTGTTTTTT. As protein: CASRAGGSNEKLFF.

The chain carries TRBV6-2 or TRBV6-3 and TRBJ2-1; 7 bases fit TRBD2. The CDR3 length is 15 residues. The V gene's germline CDR1 is MNHEY and CDR2 SVGEGT. Trimming at V came to 4 bases and at J to 2 bases, leaving 5 bases not matched to a gene. The CDR3 protein is CASSLFSGAYNEQFF. In DNA, the CDR3 is TGTGCCAGCAGTTTATTCAGCGGGGCCTACAATGAGCAGTTCTTC.

The chain uses TRBV19 and TRBJ2-2; TRBD2 matches at 12 bases. Trimming at V came to 1 base and at J to 6 bases, leaving 6 bases not matched to a gene. This CDR3 has 17 amino acids. Germline CDR1 reads LNHDA; CDR2 reads SQIVND (reference sequence). CDR3 loop: CASSIGLAGGLSGELFF. CDR3 sequence (DNA): TGTGCCAGTAGTATAGGTCTAGCGGGGGGGCTCTCCGGGGAGCTGTTTTTT.

The chain couples TRBV29-1 to TRBJ1-2; the match to TRBD1 covers 7 bases. V was clipped by 4 bases and J by 1 base; unmatched bases: 6. Per the germline V gene, CDR1 is SQVTM and CDR2 is ANQGSEA. This CDR3 spans 14 amino acids. CDR3 DNA sequence: TGCAGCGTTGTAGACAGGGATATTAACTATGGCTACACCTTC. It codes for CSVVDRDINYGYTF.

The V gene is TRBV18, the J gene TRBJ1-5, with a tentative D call TRBD1 (5 bases). The CDR3 consists of 15 residues. Trimming removed 2 bases from V and 7 bases from J, with 15 bases in between. The germline V gene encodes CDR1 KGHSH and CDR2 LQKENI. The CDR3 DNA reads as TGTGCCAGCTCACCATTCGCCAGGGTAGACCAGCCCCAGCATTTT. As protein: CASSPFARVDQPQHF.

The chain uses TRBV28 and TRBJ1-1; perhaps TRBD1 as D (5 bases). Per germline, CDR1 MDHEN and CDR2 SYDVKM. The CDR3 spans 12 residues. The germline V and J ends were trimmed by 5 bases and 11 bases, with 15 bases remaining between them. The CDR3 here is CASSAYQGPAFF. The CDR3 DNA reads TGTGCCAGCAGTGCCTATCAGGGTCCGGCTTTCTTT. Full variable domain (outside the CDR3, taken from reference TRBV28 and TRBJ1-1): DVKVTQSSRYLVKRTGEKVFLECVQDMDHENMFWYRQDPGLGLRLIYFSYDVKMKEKGDIPEGYSVSREKKERFSLILESASTNQTSMYLCASSAYQGPAFFGQGTRLTVV.

This clone appeared a few times. The chain recombines TRBV29-1 with TRBJ1-1; no definite D call. Trimming removed 4 bases at V and 3 bases at J, with 12 bases between. The CDR3 contains 13 residues. The germline gives CDR1 SQVTM, CDR2 ANQGSEA. The chain's CDR3 is CSVVVSGDTEAFF. CDR3 bases: TGCAGCGTTGTGGTCTCGGGTGACACTGAAGCTTTCTTT.

There are a few counts of this clone. The CDR3 region has the DNA TGCGCCAGCCAGACTGAAACTAGCACAGATACGCAGTATTTT. Its translation: CASQTETSTDTQYF. This chain connects TRBV5-1 to TRBJ2-3; D gene unclear. Germline assignment: CDR1 SGHRS and CDR2 YFSETQ. The CDR3 is made up of 14 amino acids. V was pared by 7 bases and J by 0 bases, with 12 bases between.

This clone turned up a few times. The chain joins TRBV28 to TRBJ2-1; D gene ambiguous. The germline V gene has CDR1 MDHEN and CDR2 SYDVKM. The CDR3 spans 12 residues. V gave up 4 bases and J gave up 6 bases, with 7 bases separating them. The CDR3 coding sequence is TGTGCCAGCAGTTCCGAGCGCAATGAGCAGTTCTTC. It translates to CASSSERNEQFF.

J is TRBJ1-2 and V is TRBV7-2, with no clear D. Germline CDR1 is SGHTA and CDR2 is FQGNSA. The CDR3 loop spans 14 amino acids. Trimming removed 5 bases from V and 7 bases from J, with 17 bases in between. In nucleotides, the CDR3 is TGTGCCAGCAGCCCTGGAGTGGCGACTGTTGGCTACACCTTC. Residues: CASSPGVATVGYTF.

The chain has TRBV28 and TRBJ1-2; tentative D call: TRBD1 (5 bases). Germline V gene sequence: CDR1 MDHEN, CDR2 SYDVKM. This CDR3 contains 14 residues. V dropped 5 bases and J dropped 4 bases, with 14 bases sitting between them. The CDR3 loop reads CASSQPGLGYGYTF. The CDR3 nucleotides read TGTGCCAGCAGTCAACCGGGACTAGGCTATGGCTACACCTTC.

The chain recombines TRBV5-1 with TRBJ2-1; 8 bases agree with TRBD2. The junction had 9 bases not matched to a gene; V was cut back by 4 bases and J by 0 bases. The CDR3 runs to 17 residues. Germline V CDR1 and CDR2: SGHRS, YFSETQ. CDR3 amino acids: CASSVGTGTSSYNEQFF. The CDR3 DNA reads TGCGCCAGCAGCGTAGGGACCGGGACTAGCTCCTACAATGAGCAGTTCTTC. Full variable domain (outside the CDR3, taken from reference TRBV5-1 and TRBJ2-1): KAGVTQTPRYLIKTRGQQVTLSCSPISGHRSVSWYQQTPGQGLQFLFEYFSETQRNKGNFPGRFSGRQFSNSRSEMNVSTLELGDSALYLCASSVGTGTSSYNEQFFGPGTRLTVL.